The rows below give T cell receptor beta chains drawn from one sample of a study of glioma-infiltrating T cells after dendritic cell vaccination. Assay: immunoSEQ multiplex PCR; the TCRdb copy retains only in-frame clones and omits some. The sample holds more than 70,000 clones; roughly 84% are singletons and the top ten take around 2.4%. The sample in question was blood, obtained after dendritic cell vaccination. These receptors came from a human donor with glioblastoma. CDR3s include the opening cysteine and the closing phenylalanine or tryptophan. D genes are given only for firm matches. Some rows have no size entry. The others give once, few or many, or a class for an expanded clone.

D gene,clone size,V gene,J gene,CDR3 DNA,CDR3 protein
TRBD1,NA,TRBV7-9,TRBJ1-4,TGTGCCAGCAGCCCCGGGACAGTCATTAATGAAAAACTGTTTTTT,CASSPGTVINEKLFF
NA,NA,TRBV7-2,TRBJ2-7,TGTGCCAGCAGCTTAGCGGGAGGCAGGGTGGGGGAGCAGTACTTC,CASSLAGGRVGEQYF
NA,NA,TRBV6-5,TRBJ1-2,TGTGCCAGCAGTTACGAAGCAGGGGGCTACACCTTC,CASSYEAGGYTF
NA,NA,TRBV5-1,TRBJ1-2,TGCGCCAGCAGCTTGGCCGCAGGGGTCACTAACTATGGCTACACCTTC,CASSLAAGVTNYGYTF
NA,NA,TRBV18,TRBJ2-3,TGTGCCAGCTCACCATTATCCAGGGCGGGGGATACGCAGTATTTT,CASSPLSRAGDTQYF
TRBD2,few,TRBV11-2,TRBJ2-1,TGTGCCAGCAGCCCCACAGCGGGGGGGGGTGAGCAGTTCTTC,CASSPTAGGGEQFF
NA,NA,TRBV2,TRBJ2-7,TGTGCCAGCAGTGTCGGGACTCAGCTTTACGAGCAGTACTTC,CASSVGTQLYEQYF
NA,NA,TRBV7-9,TRBJ2-2,TGTGCCAGCTCCCAACCGACAGCCGGGGAGCTGTTTTTT,CASSQPTAGELFF
NA,NA,TRBV5-1,TRBJ2-7,TGCGCCAGCAGCTTGGTTGGTCACAACTACGAGCAGTACTTC,CASSLVGHNYEQYF
NA,NA,TRBV19,TRBJ2-3,TGTGCCAGTAGTGCCGGGACACAGCTCAGGACGCAGTATTTT,CASSAGTQLRTQYF
NA,NA,TRBV28,TRBJ1-4,TGTGCCAGCAGCTCCCCCTACTATGAAAAACTGTTTTTT,CASSSPYYEKLFF
TRBD2,NA,TRBV12-5,TRBJ2-1,TGTGCTAGTGGTTTGGGGCTCGGGACTAGCGGGAACAATGAGCAGTTCTTC,CASGLGLGTSGNNEQFF
NA,NA,TRBV25-1,TRBJ2-3,TGTGCCAGCAGTGAAATGGGCGCGGGACCCACAGATACGCAGTATTTT,CASSEMGAGPTDTQYF
NA,NA,TRBV21-1,TRBJ2-7,TGTGCCAGCAGCAAGATGAAGGGGAGGAACGAGCAGTACTTC,CASSKMKGRNEQYF
TRBD1,NA,TRBV5-6,TRBJ1-1,TGTGCCAGCAGCTTCCGGACAGGGCGAGGTACGGCTTTCTTT,CASSFRTGRGTAFF